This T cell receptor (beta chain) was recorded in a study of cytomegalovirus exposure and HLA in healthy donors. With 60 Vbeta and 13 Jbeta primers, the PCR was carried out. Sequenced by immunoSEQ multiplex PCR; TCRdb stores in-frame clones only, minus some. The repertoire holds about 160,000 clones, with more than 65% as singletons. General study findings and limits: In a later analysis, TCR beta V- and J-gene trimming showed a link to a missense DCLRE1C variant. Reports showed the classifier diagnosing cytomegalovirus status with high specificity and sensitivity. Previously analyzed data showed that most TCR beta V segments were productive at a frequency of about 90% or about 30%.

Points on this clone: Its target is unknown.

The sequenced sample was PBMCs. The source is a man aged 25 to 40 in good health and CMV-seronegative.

The CDR3 loop reads CASSSTGDYSPLHF. The DNA for the CDR3 is TGTGCCAGCAGTTCCACAGGGGATTATTCACCCCTCCACTTT. The chain uses TRBV6-5 and TRBJ1-6, with 7 bases aligning to TRBD1. CDR3 size: 14 residues. V trimming: 4 bases; J trimming: 8 bases; junction bases outside the gene matches: 5. CDR1 is MNHEY, CDR2 SVGAGI, per germline.